The 27 T cell receptor beta chains given below trace back to one sample, sequenced in a study of Ad26.COV2.S vaccination and SARS-CoV-2 variants. The treatment here: some 20 received Ad26.COV2.S at low or high dose, single or two shots; a few received placebo; per-sample allocation not given. Following the first vaccine or placebo injection, samples were taken on day 63. Repertoires were generated with immunoSEQ multiplex PCR, while TCRdb's copy carries only in-frame clones and drops some. The repertoire includes 250,000 to 300,000 clones, more than 70% of them detected once, and about 3.6% sits in the top ten. This sample comprised peripheral blood, obtained in a trial of Ad26.COV2.S vaccine versus placebo. The receptors originated from a person between 18 and 60 years old who received the Ad26.COV2.S COVID-19 vaccine or a placebo.

V usage is TRBV13 and J usage is TRBJ1-5; D may be TRBD1 (6 bases). Trimming pared 3 bases from V and 2 bases from J, leaving 17 bases between. In germline, CDR1 is PRHDT, CDR2 FYEKMQ (reference sequence). The CDR3 length is 17 residues. CDR3 nucleotides: TGTGCCAGCAGCTTGGCAGGGGAATCCCTTCGCAATCAGCCCCAGCATTTT. Translating gives CASSLAGESLRNQPQHF. The entire variable domain, with the rest obtained from reference TRBV13 and TRBJ1-5, is as follows: AAGVIQSPRHLIKEKRETATLKCYPIPRHDTVYWYQQGPGQDPQFLISFYEKMQSDKGSIPDRFSAQQFSDYHSELNMSSLELGDSALYFCASSLAGESLRNQPQHFGDGTRLSIL.

V is TRBV28 and J is TRBJ1-1; possible D gene TRBD1, 5 bases. The CDR3 consists of 16 residues. Per germline, CDR1 MDHEN and CDR2 SYDVKM. Between the trimmed V and J ends, which lost 7 bases and 0 bases, there was a span of 18 bases. The CDR3 coding sequence is TGTGCCAGCATGTCGTACTGGGGCCCCATGAACACTGAAGCTTTCTTT. It translates to CASMSYWGPMNTEAFF.

This chain joins TRBV2 and TRBJ2-7, with 7 bases aligning to TRBD1. CDR1 and CDR2 from the germline V gene are SNHLY and FYNNEI. V lost 10 bases to trimming and J lost 6 bases; unmatched junction nucleotides: 9. There are 12 residues in the CDR3. The CDR3 sequence: CATSGQRTEQYF. In DNA, the CDR3 is TGTGCCACCTCGGGACAGCGAACCGAGCAGTACTTC.

The gene calls are TRBV11-3 and TRBJ2-3; no clear D gene. Trimming took off 2 bases at V and 4 bases at J, with 10 bases between the two ends. CDR1 is SGHNT and CDR2 is YENEEA in the germline V gene. The CDR3 extends over 14 amino acids. The CDR3 sequence: CASSLLESADTQYF. The CDR3 DNA reads TGTGCCAGCAGCTTACTGGAGAGCGCAGATACGCAGTATTTT.

V is TRBV2 and J is TRBJ2-7; D might be TRBD1 (5 bases). This CDR3 contains 14 residues. Trimming shortened V by 7 bases and J by 4 bases, and 17 bases separated the two germline ends. CDR1 and CDR2 (germline): SNHLY, FYNNEI. The CDR3 bases are TGTGCCAGCAATAGAGAGCAGGGTCCGTACGAGCAGTACTTC. This encodes CASNREQGPYEQYF.

The rearrangement links TRBV27 to TRBJ2-3, with D possibly TRBD1 on 6 matching bases. Per germline, CDR1 MNHEY and CDR2 SMNVEV (reference sequence). Trimming cost V 6 bases and J 6 bases, with 10 bases left between them. The CDR3 has 12 residues. CDR3 loop: CASSQRGDTQYF. CDR3 coding DNA: TGTGCCAGCAGCCAAAGGGGGGATACGCAGTATTTT.

The J gene is TRBJ2-7, the V gene TRBV11-2; D possibly corresponds to TRBD2 (6 bases). This CDR3 contains 16 residues. CDR1 is SGHAT, CDR2 FQNNGV, per germline. Trimming removed 3 bases from V and 1 base from J, with 16 bases in between. CDR3: CASSFLMRGQSYEQYF. For the CDR3, the DNA is TGTGCCAGCAGCTTCCTCATGCGGGGCCAGTCCTACGAGCAGTACTTC.

J is TRBJ2-1 and V is TRBV27; 15 bases agree with TRBD2. The germline V gene encodes CDR1 MNHEY and CDR2 SMNVEV (reference sequence). This CDR3 has 19 amino acids. The junction had 11 bases not matched to a gene; V was cut back by 6 bases and J by 2 bases. The CDR3 loop reads CASSRSGTSGRLAYNEQFF. In nucleotides, the CDR3 is TGTGCCAGCAGCCGATCCGGGACTAGCGGGAGGTTGGCCTACAATGAGCAGTTCTTC.

A single count supports this clone. The chain has TRBV4-2 and TRBJ1-3, with D perhaps matching TRBD1 (5 bases). The V end lost 0 bases, the J end lost 5 bases, and 11 bases lay between the germline ends. CDR3 length: 15 amino acids. CDR1 is LGHNA, CDR2 YNFKEQ, per germline. Here the CDR3 DNA reads TGTGCCAGCAGCCAAGAAGGCCAGGGTAGAAACACCATATATTTT. Encoded protein: CASSQEGQGRNTIYF.

The chain has TRBV12-5 and TRBJ1-1; no clear D gene. Germline V gene data show CDR1 as LGHNT and CDR2 as FRNRAP. Trimming took 0 bases from V and 1 from J, leaving 3 bases between them. The CDR3 length is 13 residues. CDR3 in DNA: TGTGCTAGTGGTTTGGTAGAGAACACTGAAGCTTTCTTT. This encodes CASGLVENTEAFF. Full variable domain (missing parts from reference TRBV12-5 and TRBJ1-1): DARVTQTPRHKVTEMGQEVTMRCQPILGHNTVFWYRQTMMQGLELLAYFRNRAPLDDSGMPKDRFSAEMPDATLATLKIQPSEPRDSAVYFCASGLVENTEAFFGQGTRLTVV.

This clone was counted a few times. The rearrangement joins TRBV2 to TRBJ2-7; TRBD2 is a possible D gene (7 bases). CDR3 length: 15 amino acids. Germline-derived CDR1 and CDR2 are SNHLY and FYNNEI. Trimming stripped 2 bases from V and 2 bases from J, with 13 bases between. The CDR3 sequence is CASSEWGGKTYEQYF. DNA for the CDR3: TGTGCCAGCAGTGAATGGGGGGGCAAGACCTACGAGCAGTACTTC. Supplemented by reference TRBV2 and TRBJ2-7, the full variable domain reads EPEVTQTPSHQVTQMGQEVILRCVPISNHLYFYWYRQILGQKVEFLVSFYNNEISEKSEIFDDQFSVERPDGSNFTLKIRSTKLEDSAMYFCASSEWGGKTYEQYFGPGTRLTVT.

The chain has TRBV3-1 (or the pseudogene TRBV3-2) and TRBJ2-6, with D unresolved. V was clipped by 10 bases and J by 2 bases, with 12 bases between them. Germline CDR1 and CDR2: LGHDT and YNNKEL (reference sequence). CDR3 length: 14 residues. Here the CDR3 DNA reads TGTGCCACTGGGATAGAAGCTGGGGCCAACGTCCTGACTTTC. Its translation is CATGIEAGANVLTF.

The chain recombines TRBV5-1 with TRBJ2-1; D not resolved. The CDR3 totals 14 residues. Between the trimmed V and J ends, which lost 1 base and 3 bases, there was a span of 8 bases. Germline CDR1 is SGHRS and CDR2 is YFSETQ. DNA for the CDR3: TGCGCCAGCAGCTTGCCCGCTAGCTACAATGAGCAGTTCTTC. Encoded protein: CASSLPASYNEQFF.

J is TRBJ1-5 and V is TRBV30; no clear D. The CDR3 runs to 16 residues. Germline CDR1 GTSNPN, CDR2 SVGIG (reference sequence). V lost 2 bases and J lost 7, with 21 bases in between. The CDR3: CAWSSPRPSGNQPQHF. Here the CDR3 DNA reads TGTGCCTGGAGTTCACCCCGACCCTCGGGGAACCAGCCCCAGCATTTT.

The chain is built from TRBV15 and TRBJ2-3, with D unclear. The germline V gene encodes CDR1 LNHNV and CDR2 YYDKDF (reference sequence). CDR3 length: 16 amino acids. The ends were cut back, 1 base at V and 5 bases at J, with 16 bases in the middle. In DNA, the CDR3 is TGTGCCACCAGCAGAGTACCAAGCCTTCAATTAGATACGCAGTATTTT. This encodes CATSRVPSLQLDTQYF.

This clone was seen ten or more times. The chain has TRBV16 and TRBJ1-5; unclear D gene. Trimming left V 2 bases short and J 4 bases short, with 6 bases between. The CDR3 spans 13 residues. Germline CDR1 KGHSY, CDR2 FQNENV. The DNA for the CDR3 is TGTGCCAGCAGCCAACGGGTAAATCAGCCCCAGCATTTT. As protein: CASSQRVNQPQHF.

This clone is judged medium-sized. The V gene is TRBV6-4, the J gene TRBJ2-7, with 11 bases that match TRBD2. Per the germline V gene, CDR1 is MRHNA and CDR2 is SNTAGT. The ends lost 6 bases at V and 3 bases at J; junction bases unmatched: 4. The CDR3 consists of 14 residues. CDR3 sequence (DNA): TGTGCCAGCAGGGTTACTAGCGGGAGCTACGAGCAGTACTTC. Translating gives CASRVTSGSYEQYF.

The chain carries TRBV15 and TRBJ2-7, with TRBD2 as a possible D gene (6 bases). V lost 10 bases, J lost 5 bases, and 18 bases lay in between. The CDR3 is 13 residues long. The germline CDR1 and CDR2 sequences are LNHNV and YYDKDF (reference sequence). CDR3 sequence (DNA): TGTGCCAAACCGGGACTCTCGAGAAACGAGCAGTACTTC. It yields the protein CAKPGLSRNEQYF.

This clone was counted once. V and J are TRBV27 and TRBJ1-5, with D tentatively TRBD1 (5 bases). The length of the CDR3 is 17 residues. V shed 5 bases and J shed 1 base, with 18 bases lying between them. Germline-derived CDR1 and CDR2 are MNHEY and SMNVEV (reference sequence). This CDR3 is CASSLPPGKGSNQPQHF. The CDR3 DNA reads as TGTGCCAGCAGTCTACCCCCAGGGAAAGGGAGCAATCAGCCCCAGCATTTT.

This clone was seen a single time. The CDR3 sequence: CASSQDRPGTYEQYF. CDR3 in DNA: TGCGCCAGCAGCCAAGATCGTCCAGGCACCTACGAGCAGTACTTC. The genes are TRBV4-1 and TRBJ2-7; D ambiguous. CDR1 is MGHRA, CDR2 YSYEKL, per germline. This CDR3 region has 15 residues. The V gene lost 0 bases and the J gene lost 2 bases, with 11 bases spanning the gap.

The V gene is TRBV7-3, the J gene TRBJ2-3, with D possibly matching TRBD2 (5 bases). This CDR3 comprises 15 residues. V gave up 5 bases and J gave up 3 bases, with 15 bases separating them. Per germline, CDR1 SGHTA and CDR2 FQGTGA. CDR3 loop: CASSPAATDTDTQYF. The CDR3 DNA reads as TGTGCCAGCAGCCCAGCGGCTACGGATACAGATACGCAGTATTTT. Using reference TRBV7-3 and TRBJ2-3 for the parts outside the CDR3, the full variable domain is GAGVSQTPSNKVTEKGKYVELRCDPISGHTALYWYRQSLGQGPEFLIYFQGTGAADDSGLPNDRFFAVRPEGSVSTLKIQRTERGDSAVYLCASSPAATDTDTQYFGPGTRLTVL.

The chain recombines TRBV5-4 with TRBJ2-3; D might be TRBD2 (5 bases). The germline gives CDR1 SGHNT, CDR2 YYREEE (reference sequence). V was cut by 0 bases and J by 1 base, with 9 bases left in between. The CDR3 covers 15 residues. The CDR3, as DNA: TGTGCCAGCAGCTTGGCCGGACTTGGCACAGATACGCAGTATTTT. Translation: CASSLAGLGTDTQYF.

The chain links TRBV3-1 (or the pseudogene TRBV3-2) to TRBJ2-5; 13 positions match TRBD2. This CDR3 spans 17 amino acids. CDR1 is LGHDT and CDR2 is YNNKEL in the germline V gene (reference sequence). V was pared by 4 bases and J by 5 bases, with 10 bases of the junction left unmatched. CDR3 sequence (DNA): TGTGCCAGCAGCCCCCTACTACTAGCGGGGGGGCACGAGACCCAGTACTTC. It yields the protein CASSPLLLAGGHETQYF.

V gene TRBV6-5 combines with J gene TRBJ2-1, with 9 bases fitting TRBD1. J gave up 1 base and V 4 bases, and 5 bases lay outside the gene matches. The CDR3 sequence is 16 residues long. The germline CDR1 and CDR2 sequences are MNHEY and SVGAGI. The CDR3 DNA sequence: TGTGCCAGCAGTTCAACAGGGGGCTGGTCCTACAATGAGCAGTTCTTC. Translation: CASSSTGGWSYNEQFF.

V is TRBV5-1 and J is TRBJ2-7; D possibly corresponds to TRBD2 (6 bases). This CDR3 region has 14 residues. CDR1 is SGHRS and CDR2 is YFSETQ in the germline V gene. With 1 base removed from V and 2 bases from J, the gap between germline ends came to 10 bases. The CDR3 nucleotides are TGCGCCAGCAGCTTGTCTCTAGCGACCTACGAGCAGTACTTC. Amino acids: CASSLSLATYEQYF.

The chain recombines TRBV4-2 with TRBJ2-5, with D tentatively TRBD1 (5 bases). The CDR3 runs to 15 residues. V gave up 2 bases and J gave up 5 bases, with 15 bases separating them. Per germline, CDR1 LGHNA and CDR2 YNFKEQ. The CDR3: CASSQWAGWSETQYF. The CDR3 DNA reads as TGTGCCAGCAGCCAATGGGCAGGGTGGTCCGAGACCCAGTACTTC.

This clone appeared a single time. The J gene is TRBJ2-7, the V gene TRBV2, with a weak D call TRBD2 (6 bases). The CDR3 is 13 amino acids. V lost 6 bases to trimming and J lost 2 bases, with 11 bases between them. Germline lookup yields CDR1 SNHLY and CDR2 FYNNEI. CDR3 sequence reads: CASRGDSTYEQYF. In DNA form, the CDR3 reads TGTGCCAGCAGGGGGGACTCAACCTACGAGCAGTACTTC.